Listed below are T cell receptor beta chains from one sample, sequenced in a study of cytomegalovirus exposure and HLA in healthy donors. Repertoires were generated with immunoSEQ multiplex PCR, while TCRdb's copy carries only in-frame clones and drops some. The data hold more than 95,000 clones, with about 83% observed a single time. Material: PBMCs. The receptors were gathered from a young man in good health and CMV-seronegative. Each CDR3 is given with its conserved first and last residue. D genes are given only for firm matches. Size values are once, few and many counts, or a class for expanded clones, and some rows have none.

- - TRBJ2-1 TRBV15 TGTGCCACCAGCAGAGATTTGTTTCGGGAAGATGAGCAGTTCTTC CATSRDLFREDEQFF
TRBD1 once TRBJ2-1 TRBV7-9 TGTGCCAGCAGCCTAGAACAGGGGCGCAATGAGCAGTTCTTC CASSLEQGRNEQFF
TRBD2 - TRBJ2-7 TRBV11-3 TGTGCCAGCAGCTTAGGAATGTCGGCGGGAGTTTCCTACGAGCAGTACTTC CASSLGMSAGVSYEQYF
- - TRBJ2-1 TRBV5-8 TGTGCCAGCATTTGGGCGGGACCGGGCGGGCGGAATGAGCAGTTCTTC CASIWAGPGGRNEQFF
- few TRBJ1-1 TRBV6-1 TGTGCCAGCAGTGTCGACAGAGAAGCTTTCTTT CASSVDREAFF
TRBD1 - TRBJ1-2 TRBV19 TGTGCCAGTAGTGCGACAGGGGGCTTTGGCTACACCTTC CASSATGGFGYTF
TRBD1 - TRBJ1-2 TRBV19 TGTGCCAGTAGTCCCACGACAGGGGTTAGCTACACCTTC CASSPTTGVSYTF
- - TRBJ2-3 TRBV7-6 TGTGCCAGCAGACCGGGGTCTAGCACAGATACGCAGTATTTT CASRPGSSTDTQYF
TRBD2 - TRBJ2-2 TRBV5-1 TGCGCCAGCCACCGGGAGGGGGCGAACACCGGGGAGCTGTTTTTT CASHREGANTGELFF
TRBD2 - TRBJ2-7 TRBV27 TGTGCCAGCAGTTTAAGACTAGCGGCCTACGAGCAGTACTTC CASSLRLAAYEQYF
- few TRBJ2-7 TRBV6-5 TGTGCCAGCAGTTCGTGGCAAAACTCCTACGAGCAGTACTTC CASSSWQNSYEQYF
- - TRBJ1-5 TRBV19 TGTGCCAGTACGGAGGGGAGCCAGCCCCAGCATTTT CASTEGSQPQHF
- - TRBJ2-7 TRBV6-6 TGTGCCAGCAGTGTCAGGGTCTCCTACGAGCAGTACTTC CASSVRVSYEQYF
TRBD2 - TRBJ2-5 TRBV4-3 TGCGCCAGCAGCCAAGGCGCGGGGGGGCGAGAGACCCAGTACTTC CASSQGAGGRETQYF
TRBD2 few TRBJ2-7 TRBV6-1 TGTGCCAGCTTGAGCGGGAGTAGCTCCTACGAGCAGTACTTC CASLSGSSSYEQYF
TRBD1 - TRBJ2-7 TRBV7-3 TGTGCCAGCAGCGATTTCGGACAGGGGGCCTCCGAGCAGTACTTC CASSDFGQGASEQYF
TRBD2 - TRBJ2-1 TRBV4-3 TGCGCCAGCAGCCAACTAGCGGGATACAATGAGCAGTTCTTC CASSQLAGYNEQFF
- - TRBJ1-3 TRBV28 TGTGCCAGCTCGACCTCAGGGTCCCCTGGAAACACCATATATTTT CASSTSGSPGNTIYF
TRBD2 - TRBJ2-7 TRBV7-3 TGTGCCAGCAGCCCTAGAGCTCCTAGCGGGAGGTACCGAGATTCCTACGAGCAGTACTTC CASSPRAPSGRYRDSYEQYF
- once TRBJ1-4 TRBV10-1 TGCGCCAGACCTGGACTGGAAGTTGCAACTAATGAAAAACTGTTTTTT CARPGLEVATNEKLFF
TRBD1 once TRBJ1-2 TRBV6-5 TGTGCCAGCAGTCCCCGGGACAGGGGAGGATATGGCTACACCTTC CASSPRDRGGYGYTF
TRBD2 - TRBJ2-7 TRBV5-4 TGTGCCAGCAGCTTGGGACTAGCGGACTACGAGCAGTACTTC CASSLGLADYEQYF
TRBD1 - TRBJ1-1 TRBV5-1 TGCGCCAGCGCACCGGGACAGGGGGTCATGAACACTGAAGCTTTCTTT CASAPGQGVMNTEAFF
TRBD1 - TRBJ2-7 TRBV7-8 TGTGCCAGCAGCGCAAATCTGGGACAGTGGAACGAGCAGTACTTC CASSANLGQWNEQYF
- - TRBJ1-5 TRBV30 TGTGCCTGGAGTGTACTTAAGAGAGGAAGCAATCAGCCCCAGCATTTT CAWSVLKRGSNQPQHF
- - TRBJ1-2 TRBV11-3 TGTGCCAGCAGCTTAGCATCGTCGGGGGGCTTCGGCTACACCTTC CASSLASSGGFGYTF
- once TRBJ1-1 TRBV10-2 TGCGCCAGCAGTGACCCAGACCGGACAATGAACACTGAAGCTTTCTTT CASSDPDRTMNTEAFF
- - TRBJ1-1 TRBV15 TGTGCCACCAGCAGAGTGGAGGGCAGAACTGAAGCTTTCTTT CATSRVEGRTEAFF
- - TRBJ1-2 TRBV10-3 TGTGCCATCAGTGAGTCGAGAGACTATGGCTACACCTTC CAISESRDYGYTF
- few TRBJ1-4 TRBV5-1 TGCGCCAGCAGCTTGGTGACAGATGAAAAACTGTTTTTT CASSLVTDEKLFF
- - TRBJ1-1 TRBV6-5 TGTGCCAGCACCCACACGGGCACTGAAGCTTTCTTT CASTHTGTEAFF
TRBD2 - TRBJ2-3 TRBV7-9 TGTGCCAGCAGCTTAGGACTAGCGGGACTGAGAGATACGCAGTATTTT CASSLGLAGLRDTQYF
TRBD2 - TRBJ2-3 TRBV28 TGTGCCAGCAGTTTAAGTTCAGCGGGGGATTACACAGATACGCAGTATTTT CASSLSSAGDYTDTQYF
- - TRBJ2-7 TRBV19 TGTGCCAGTAGTATAAGAGCGGGTGGTCCCTACGAGCAGTACTTC CASSIRAGGPYEQYF
- - TRBJ1-1 TRBV2 TGTGCCAGCAAGGGACTCTTGAACACTGAAGCTTTCTTT CASKGLLNTEAFF
- - TRBJ1-1 TRBV7-2 TGTGCCAGCCCCATCCGGGGGGGGGCTGAAGCTTTCTTT CASPIRGGAEAFF
TRBD1 - TRBJ2-1 TRBV7-9 TGTGCCAGCAGCCAAGAGCACAGGGGGTTTTGGGATGAGCAGTTCTTC CASSQEHRGFWDEQFF
TRBD1 once TRBJ2-7 TRBV4-2 TGTGCCAGCAGCCAGGATCTACCTGGGACAGTCTCCTACGAGCAGTACTTC CASSQDLPGTVSYEQYF
TRBD2 once TRBJ2-3 TRBV5-4 TGTGCCAGCAGCTATACTAGCGTCACAGATACGCAGTATTTT CASSYTSVTDTQYF
- - TRBJ1-5 TRBV11-2 TGTGCCAGCAGCTTGGCAGTTGGTAATCAGCCCCAGCATTTT CASSLAVGNQPQHF
TRBD1 - TRBJ1-5 TRBV6-1 TGTGCCAGCAGGGTGACAGGGGACCAGCCCCAGCATTTT CASRVTGDQPQHF
TRBD1 - TRBJ2-4 TRBV7-2 TGTGCCAGCAGCTCAAAACTGACAGGGGGAAAAAACATTCAGTACTTC CASSSKLTGGKNIQYF
- - TRBJ1-5 TRBV4-1 TGCGCCAGCAGCCAAAACAGGTTCCTCAATCAGCCCCAGCATTTT CASSQNRFLNQPQHF